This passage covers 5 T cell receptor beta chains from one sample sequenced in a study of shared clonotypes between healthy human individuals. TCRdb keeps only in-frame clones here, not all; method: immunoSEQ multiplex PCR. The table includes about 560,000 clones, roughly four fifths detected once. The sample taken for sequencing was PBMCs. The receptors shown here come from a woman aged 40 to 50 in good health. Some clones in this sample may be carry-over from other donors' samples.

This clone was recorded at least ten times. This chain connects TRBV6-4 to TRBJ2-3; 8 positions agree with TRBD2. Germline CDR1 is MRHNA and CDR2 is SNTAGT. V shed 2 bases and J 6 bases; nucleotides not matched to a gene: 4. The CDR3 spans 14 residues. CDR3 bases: TGTGCCAGCAGTGACGCGGGAGGTGCGGATACGCAGTATTTT. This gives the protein CASSDAGGADTQYF.

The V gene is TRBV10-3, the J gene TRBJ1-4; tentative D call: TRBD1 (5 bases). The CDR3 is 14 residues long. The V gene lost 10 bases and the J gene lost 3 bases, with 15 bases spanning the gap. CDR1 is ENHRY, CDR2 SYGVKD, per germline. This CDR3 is CATGPGPPNEKLFF. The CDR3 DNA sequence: TGTGCCACCGGACCGGGACCCCCTAATGAAAAACTGTTTTTT.

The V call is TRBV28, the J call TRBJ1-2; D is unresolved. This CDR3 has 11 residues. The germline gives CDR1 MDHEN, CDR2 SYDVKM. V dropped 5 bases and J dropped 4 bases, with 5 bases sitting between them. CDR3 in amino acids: CASSNGYGYTF. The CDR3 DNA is TGTGCCAGCAGTAATGGCTATGGCTACACCTTC.

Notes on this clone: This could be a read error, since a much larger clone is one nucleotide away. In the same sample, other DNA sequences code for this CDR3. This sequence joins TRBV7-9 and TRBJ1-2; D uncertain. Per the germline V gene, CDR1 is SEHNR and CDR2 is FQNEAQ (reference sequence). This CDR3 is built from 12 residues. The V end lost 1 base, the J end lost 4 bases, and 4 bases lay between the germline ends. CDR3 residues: CASSLEGYGYTF. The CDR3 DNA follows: TGTGCCAGCAGCTTAGAGGGCTATGGCTACACCTTC.

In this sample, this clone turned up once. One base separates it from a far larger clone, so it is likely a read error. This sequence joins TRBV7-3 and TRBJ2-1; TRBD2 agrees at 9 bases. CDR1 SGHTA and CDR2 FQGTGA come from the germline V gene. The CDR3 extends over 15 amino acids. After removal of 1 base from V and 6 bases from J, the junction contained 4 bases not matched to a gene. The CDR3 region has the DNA TGTGCCAGCAGCTTAATGCGGGGGGGCCGCAATGAGCAGTTCTTC. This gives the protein CASSLMRGGRNEQFF.